What follows are 13 T cell receptor beta chains derived from one specimen sequenced in a study of regulatory T cells in long-lasting Graves disease. Described time point: persistent/refractory GD, antithyroid drugs over 5 years with positive TRAb. RNA isolated from PBMCs was used to make the TCR library. HTBI primers from iRepertoire and Arm-PCR of CDR3 regions yielded the TCR beta libraries. TCRdb reanalysed the multiplex PCR reads using MiXCR and keeps one entry per CDR3 protein. The table shows around 510,000 distinct CDR3 sequences, with about a fifth occurring only once. Material: peripheral blood mononuclear cells (PBMCs), obtained when the disease was refractory, from a patient treated with antithyroid drugs. The receptors derive from a female donor with Graves disease.

V gene TRBV24-1 combines with J gene TRBJ2-2, with D possibly TRBD1 on 7 matching bases. V lost 4 bases, J lost 2 bases, and 13 bases lay in between. Germline assignment: CDR1 KGHDR and CDR2 SFDVKD. The CDR3 runs 16 residues. The chain's CDR3 is CATSDPTGTNTGELFF. CDR3 DNA sequence: TGTGCCACCAGTGACCCGACAGGGACTAACACCGGGGAGCTGTTTTTT.

This clonotype was observed many times. The chain links TRBV27 to TRBJ1-5; D remains ambiguous. This CDR3 has 13 amino acids. CDR1 is MNHEY and CDR2 is SMNVEV in the germline V gene (reference sequence). V was trimmed by 3 bases and J by 4 bases, leaving 7 bases between them. CDR3 sequence: CASSFEGNQPQHF. The CDR3 DNA follows: TGTGCCAGCAGTTTTGAGGGAAATCAGCCCCAGCATTTT.

This chain links TRBV15 with TRBJ2-1; TRBD1 is a possible D gene (6 bases). Trimming took off 5 bases at V and 8 bases at J, with 10 bases between the two ends. The CDR3 loop spans 12 amino acids. The V gene's germline CDR1 is LNHNV and CDR2 YYDKDF (reference sequence). The CDR3: CATSVGAHEQFF. The CDR3 bases are TGTGCCACCAGCGTGGGGGCCCATGAGCAGTTCTTC. The variable domain in full, completed from reference TRBV15 and TRBJ2-1, reads DAMVIQNPRYQVTQFGKPVTLSCSQTLNHNVMYWYQQKSSQAPKLLFHYYDKDFNNEADTPDNFQSRRPNTSFCFLDIRSPGLGDTAMYLCATSVGAHEQFFGPGTRLTVL.

This clonotype was counted between two and nine times. This may stem from a read error, because a much larger clone lies one nucleotide away. This chain joins TRBV28 and TRBJ1-5; D is unresolved. The CDR3 spans 12 residues. The germline CDR1 and CDR2 sequences are MDHEN and SYDVKM. The ends were cut back, 9 bases at V and 11 bases at J, with 17 bases in the middle. CDR3 sequence reads: CARRFGTGTQHF. The CDR3 nucleotides are TGTGCCAGACGGTTCGGTACGGGAACCCAGCATTTT.

The chain carries TRBV28 and TRBJ2-3; D not certain. This CDR3 is built from 14 residues. Germline CDR1 MDHEN, CDR2 SYDVKM. V lost 3 bases to trimming and J lost 3 bases, with 10 bases between them. The CDR3 region is CASSLSFMTDTQYF. For the CDR3, the DNA is TGTGCCAGCAGTTTGAGTTTCATGACAGATACGCAGTATTTT. The full variable domain, completed using reference TRBV28 and TRBJ2-3, is DVKVTQSSRYLVKRTGEKVFLECVQDMDHENMFWYRQDPGLGLRLIYFSYDVKMKEKGDIPEGYSVSREKKERFSLILESASTNQTSMYLCASSLSFMTDTQYFGPGTRLTVL.

This clonotype was seen once. Given a much more abundant clone one base away, this may be a read error. The rearrangement joins TRBV7-8 to TRBJ1-4; tentatively, D is TRBD1 (6 bases). The CDR3 length is 15 residues. Germline CDR1 SGHVS, CDR2 FQNEAQ. The CDR3 sequence: CVSSPTGRVNEKLFF. CDR3 coding DNA: TGTGTCAGCAGCCCTACAGGGCGGGTAAATGAAAAACTGTTTTTT.

The rearrangement links TRBV19 to TRBJ2-2; 9 bases are shared with TRBD1. Per the germline V gene, CDR1 is LNHDA and CDR2 is SQIVND (reference sequence). V shed 8 bases, J shed 7 bases, and the junction held 11 bases outside the gene matches. This CDR3 comprises 15 residues. The DNA for the CDR3 is TGTGCCAGTCGTACAGGGGGCGTTCTCAGCGGGGAGCTGTTTTTT. Encoded protein: CASRTGGVLSGELFF. Full variable domain (remainder filled in from reference TRBV19 and TRBJ2-2): DGGITQSPKYLFRKEGQNVTLSCEQNLNHDAMYWYRQDPGQGLRLIYYSQIVNDFQKGDIAEGYSVSREKKESFPLTVTSAQKNPTAFYLCASRTGGVLSGELFFGEGSRLTVL.

The genes are TRBV5-1 and TRBJ1-3, with D perhaps matching TRBD1 (5 bases). This CDR3 has 13 residues. The germline V gene encodes CDR1 SGHRS and CDR2 YFSETQ. The V end lost 6 bases, the J end lost 6 bases, and 13 bases lay between the germline ends. The CDR3 DNA reads TGCGCCAGCATGGGACCACCGGCAAACACCATATATTTT. This sequence encodes CASMGPPANTIYF.

As to this clonotype: This may be a read error, as it is one base from a much larger clone. A read error is likely, as this CDR3 ends without the conserved phenylalanine or tryptophan. The genes are TRBV5-5 and TRBJ1-2; 10 positions agree with TRBD1. The CDR3 has 18 amino acids. The germline V gene encodes CDR1 SGHKS and CDR2 YYEKEE (reference sequence). CDR3 loop: CASSLEGTGAKANYGYTL. As DNA, the CDR3 is TGCGCCAGCAGCTTGGAGGGGACAGGGGCGAAAGCTAACTATGGCTACACCCTC.

This clonotype was found a few times. The chain is built from TRBV4-1 and TRBJ2-7; a possible D gene is TRBD1 (5 bases). Trimming shortened V by 0 bases and J by 2 bases, and 11 bases separated the two germline ends. The CDR3 has 15 residues. Germline-derived CDR1 and CDR2 are MGHRA and YSYEKL. The chain's CDR3 is CASSQESGRTYEQYF. CDR3 bases: TGCGCCAGCAGCCAAGAATCAGGGCGCACCTACGAGCAGTACTTC.

The sample holds many counts of this clonotype. CDR3 DNA sequence: TGTGCCAGCAGTAACAGACAGGGGGCGAGGGAGACCCAGTACTTC. Translated: CASSNRQGARETQYF. The rearrangement uses TRBV27 and TRBJ2-5; 10 nucleotides agree with TRBD1. There are 15 residues in the CDR3. The germline CDR1 and CDR2 sequences are MNHEY and SMNVEV (reference sequence). Germline trimming cut 5 bases from V and 5 bases from J; bases unmatched to any gene: 8.

The chain joins TRBV29-1 to TRBJ2-7; possibly TRBD2 for D (5 bases). The CDR3 covers 11 residues. Germline loops: CDR1 SQVTM, CDR2 ANQGSEA. Trimming stripped 1 base from V and 12 bases from J, with 13 bases between. The chain's CDR3 is CSVEGSGFRYF. The CDR3 DNA follows: TGCAGCGTTGAAGGTTCGGGGTTTCGGTACTTC.

The chain combines TRBV30 with TRBJ1-6, with D tentatively TRBD1 (5 bases). Trimming left V 3 bases short and J 7 bases short, with 10 bases between. Germline loops: CDR1 GTSNPN, CDR2 SVGIG (reference sequence). CDR3 size: 13 residues. The DNA for the CDR3 is TGTGCCTGGAGGGGACGGATCAATTCACCCCTCCACTTT. The encoded protein is CAWRGRINSPLHF.